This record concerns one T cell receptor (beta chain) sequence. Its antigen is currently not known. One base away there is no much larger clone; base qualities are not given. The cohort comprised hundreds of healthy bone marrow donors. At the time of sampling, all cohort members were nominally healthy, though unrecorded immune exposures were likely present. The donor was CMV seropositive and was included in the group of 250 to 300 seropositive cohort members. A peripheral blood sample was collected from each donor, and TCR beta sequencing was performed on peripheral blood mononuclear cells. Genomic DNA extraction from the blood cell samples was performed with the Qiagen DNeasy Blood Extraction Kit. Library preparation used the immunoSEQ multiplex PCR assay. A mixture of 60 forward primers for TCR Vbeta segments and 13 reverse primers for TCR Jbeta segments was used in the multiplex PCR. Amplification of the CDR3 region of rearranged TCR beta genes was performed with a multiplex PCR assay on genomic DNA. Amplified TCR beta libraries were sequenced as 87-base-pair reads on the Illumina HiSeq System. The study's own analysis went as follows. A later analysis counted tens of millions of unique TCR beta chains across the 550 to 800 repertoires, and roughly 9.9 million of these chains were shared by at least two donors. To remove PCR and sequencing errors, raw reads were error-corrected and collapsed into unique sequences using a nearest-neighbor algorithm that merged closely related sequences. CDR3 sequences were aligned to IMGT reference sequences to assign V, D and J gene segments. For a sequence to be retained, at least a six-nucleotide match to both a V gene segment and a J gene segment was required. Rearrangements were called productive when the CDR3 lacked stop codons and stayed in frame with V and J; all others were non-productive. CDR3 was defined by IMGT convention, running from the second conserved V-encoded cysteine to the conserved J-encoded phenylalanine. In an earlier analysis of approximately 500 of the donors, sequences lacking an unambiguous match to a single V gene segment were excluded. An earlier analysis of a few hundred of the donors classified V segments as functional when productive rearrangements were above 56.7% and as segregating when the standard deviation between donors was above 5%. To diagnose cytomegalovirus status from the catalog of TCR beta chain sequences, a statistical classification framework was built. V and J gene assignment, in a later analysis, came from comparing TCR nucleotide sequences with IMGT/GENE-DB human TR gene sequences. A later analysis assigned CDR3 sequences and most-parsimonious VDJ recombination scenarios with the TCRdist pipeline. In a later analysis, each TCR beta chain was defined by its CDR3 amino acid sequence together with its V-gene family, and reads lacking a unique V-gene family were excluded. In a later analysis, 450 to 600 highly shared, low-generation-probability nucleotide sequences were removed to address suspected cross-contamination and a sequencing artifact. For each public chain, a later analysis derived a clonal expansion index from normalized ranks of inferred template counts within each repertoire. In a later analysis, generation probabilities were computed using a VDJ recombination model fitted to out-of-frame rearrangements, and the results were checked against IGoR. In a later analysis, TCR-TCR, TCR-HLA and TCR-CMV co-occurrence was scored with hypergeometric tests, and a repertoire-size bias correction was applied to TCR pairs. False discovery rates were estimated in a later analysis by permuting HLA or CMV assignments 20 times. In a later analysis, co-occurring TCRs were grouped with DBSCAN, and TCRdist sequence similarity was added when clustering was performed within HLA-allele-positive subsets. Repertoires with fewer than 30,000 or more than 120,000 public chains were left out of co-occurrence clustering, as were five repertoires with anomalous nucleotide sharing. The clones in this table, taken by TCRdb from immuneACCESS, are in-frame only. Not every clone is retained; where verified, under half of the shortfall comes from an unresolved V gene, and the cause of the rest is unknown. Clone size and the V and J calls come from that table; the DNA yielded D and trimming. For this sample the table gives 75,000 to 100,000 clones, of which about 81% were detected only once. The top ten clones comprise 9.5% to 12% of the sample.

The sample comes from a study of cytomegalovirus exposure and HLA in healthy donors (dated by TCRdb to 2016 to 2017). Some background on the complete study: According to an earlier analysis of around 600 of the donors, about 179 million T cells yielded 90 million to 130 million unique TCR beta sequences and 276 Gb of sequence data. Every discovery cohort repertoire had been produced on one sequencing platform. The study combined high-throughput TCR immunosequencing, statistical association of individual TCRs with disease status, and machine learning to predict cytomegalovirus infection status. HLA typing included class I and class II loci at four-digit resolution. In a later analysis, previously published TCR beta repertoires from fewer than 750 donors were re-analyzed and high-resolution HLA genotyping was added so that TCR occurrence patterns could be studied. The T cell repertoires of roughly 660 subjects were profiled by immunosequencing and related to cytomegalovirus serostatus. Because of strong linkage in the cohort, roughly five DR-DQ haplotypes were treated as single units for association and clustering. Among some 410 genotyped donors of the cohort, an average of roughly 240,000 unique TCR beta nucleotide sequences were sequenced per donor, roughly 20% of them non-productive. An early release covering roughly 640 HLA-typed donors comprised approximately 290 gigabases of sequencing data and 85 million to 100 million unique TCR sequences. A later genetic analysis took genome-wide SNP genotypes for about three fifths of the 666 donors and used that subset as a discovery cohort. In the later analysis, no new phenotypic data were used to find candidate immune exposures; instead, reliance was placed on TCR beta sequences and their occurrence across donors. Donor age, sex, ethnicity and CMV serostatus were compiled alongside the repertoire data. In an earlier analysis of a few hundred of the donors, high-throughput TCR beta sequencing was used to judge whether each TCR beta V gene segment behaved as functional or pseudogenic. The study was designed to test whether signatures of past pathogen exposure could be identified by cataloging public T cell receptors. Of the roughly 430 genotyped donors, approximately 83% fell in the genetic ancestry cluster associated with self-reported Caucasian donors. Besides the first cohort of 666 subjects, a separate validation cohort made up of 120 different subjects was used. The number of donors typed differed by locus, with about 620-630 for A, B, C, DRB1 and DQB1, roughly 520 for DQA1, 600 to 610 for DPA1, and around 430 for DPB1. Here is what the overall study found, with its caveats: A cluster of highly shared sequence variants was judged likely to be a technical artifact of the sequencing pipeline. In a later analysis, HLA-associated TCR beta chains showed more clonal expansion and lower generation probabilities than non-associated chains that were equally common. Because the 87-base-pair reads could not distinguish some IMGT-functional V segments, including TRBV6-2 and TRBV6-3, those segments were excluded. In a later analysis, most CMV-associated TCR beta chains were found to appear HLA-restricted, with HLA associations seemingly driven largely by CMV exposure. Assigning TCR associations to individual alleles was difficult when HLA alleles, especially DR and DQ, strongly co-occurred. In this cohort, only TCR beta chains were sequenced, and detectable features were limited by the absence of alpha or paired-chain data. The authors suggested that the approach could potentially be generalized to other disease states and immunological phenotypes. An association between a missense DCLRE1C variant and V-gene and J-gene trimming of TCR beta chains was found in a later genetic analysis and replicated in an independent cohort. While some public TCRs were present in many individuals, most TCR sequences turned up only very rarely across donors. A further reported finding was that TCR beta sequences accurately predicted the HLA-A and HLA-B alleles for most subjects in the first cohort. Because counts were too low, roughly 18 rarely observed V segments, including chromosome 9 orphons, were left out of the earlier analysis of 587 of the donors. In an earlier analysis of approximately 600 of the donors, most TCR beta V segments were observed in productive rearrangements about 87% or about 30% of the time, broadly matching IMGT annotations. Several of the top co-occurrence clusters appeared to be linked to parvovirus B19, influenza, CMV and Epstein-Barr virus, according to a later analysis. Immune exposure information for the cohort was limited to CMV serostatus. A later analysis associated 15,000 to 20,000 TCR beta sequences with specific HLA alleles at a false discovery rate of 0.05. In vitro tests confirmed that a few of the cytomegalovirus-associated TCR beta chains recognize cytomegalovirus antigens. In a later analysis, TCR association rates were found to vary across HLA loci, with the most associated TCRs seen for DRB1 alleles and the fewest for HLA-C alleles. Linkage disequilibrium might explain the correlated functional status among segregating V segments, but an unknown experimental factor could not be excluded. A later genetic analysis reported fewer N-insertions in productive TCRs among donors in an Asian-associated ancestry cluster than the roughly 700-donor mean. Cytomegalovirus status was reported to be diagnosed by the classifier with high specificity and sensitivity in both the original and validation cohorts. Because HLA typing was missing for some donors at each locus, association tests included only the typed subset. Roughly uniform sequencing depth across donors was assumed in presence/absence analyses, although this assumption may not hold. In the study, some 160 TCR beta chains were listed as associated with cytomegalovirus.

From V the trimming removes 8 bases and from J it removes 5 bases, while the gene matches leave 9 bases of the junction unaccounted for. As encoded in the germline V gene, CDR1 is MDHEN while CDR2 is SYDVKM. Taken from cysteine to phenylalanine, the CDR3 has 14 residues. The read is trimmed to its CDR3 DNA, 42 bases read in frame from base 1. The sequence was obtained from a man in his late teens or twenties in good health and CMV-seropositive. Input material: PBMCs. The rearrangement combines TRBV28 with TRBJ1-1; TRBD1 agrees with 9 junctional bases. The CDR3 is CASETGQGRTEAFF. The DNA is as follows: TGTGCCAGCGAGACCGGACAGGGGAGGACTGAAGCTTTCTTT.